One sample yielded the 5 T cell receptor beta chains listed below, sequenced in a study of blood T cells in healthy people across ages. Combining a sample-barcoded 5' primer with a J-beta primer mix, a second PCR ran for 7 to 11 cycles. TCRdb itself ran the 5' RACE reads through MiXCR, one entry per CDR3 protein. The sample comprises about 630,000 distinct CDR3 sequences, under 25% of which are singletons, and 3.6% rests with the top ten. Sequenced material: blood. The receptor set was obtained from a man in his 70s in good health.

Comments on this clonotype: Sequence at one end of the junction differs from germline and may be a read error. CDR3 protein: CASSLARAQGTQYF. The CDR3 DNA reads TGTGCCAGCAGCTTGGCTAGGGCCCAAGGGACCCAGTACTTC. The chain carries TRBV5-8 and TRBJ2-5; D is unresolved. Germline V CDR1 and CDR2: SGHTS, YDEGEE. This CDR3 is 14 amino acids long.

This chain uses TRBV9 with TRBJ1-2; no definite D call. CDR3 length: 14 amino acids. CDR1 SGDLS and CDR2 YYNGEE come from the germline V gene. Trimming cost V 1 base and J 8 bases, with 15 bases left between them. DNA of the CDR3: TGTGCCAGCAGCGTATTCGAGGGCGCGGGGGGCTACACCTTC. It yields the protein CASSVFEGAGGYTF.

CDR3 sequence reads: CAISAAGYYEQYF. The CDR3 DNA sequence: TGTGCCATCAGTGCGGCAGGCTACTACGAGCAGTACTTC. The chain employs TRBV10-3 and TRBJ2-7; no clear D. In germline, CDR1 is ENHRY, CDR2 SYGVKD. With 4 bases removed from V and 3 bases from J, the gap between germline ends came to 10 bases. The CDR3 has 13 residues.

The chain has TRBV5-1 and TRBJ2-3, with TRBD2 as a possible D gene (6 bases). Trimming shortened V by 6 bases and J by 2 bases, and 16 bases separated the two germline ends. Germline lookup yields CDR1 SGHRS and CDR2 YFSETQ. The length of the CDR3 is 15 residues. Here the CDR3 reads CASTPLGLHTDTQYF. The CDR3, as DNA: TGCGCCAGCACACCGTTGGGACTTCACACAGATACGCAGTATTTT.

The chain is built from TRBV6-6 and TRBJ2-5; D remains ambiguous. From germline, CDR1 is MNHNY and CDR2 SVGAGI (reference sequence). The V end was cut by 7 bases, the J end by 2 bases, with 8 bases between. CDR3 length: 12 amino acids. The CDR3 coding sequence is TGTGCCAGCATGGCCTTGCAAGAGACCCAGTACTTC. Translation gives CASMALQETQYF.